These 30 T cell receptor beta chains came from one sample sequenced in a study of blood T cell repertoires in COVID-19 (dated by TCRdb to about 2020). Libraries were made using the immunoSEQ multiplex PCR assay. TCRdb mirrors the immuneACCESS table, restricted to in-frame sequences. Some clones are absent from its copies; in checked studies, under half trace to an unresolved V gene, and the reason for the others is unknown. Present in this sample are around 300,000 clones, 75% to 90% of which were seen just once. Around 2% of the sample goes to the ten largest clones. The source material was PBMCs or T cells enriched from blood (not recorded which). Source of these receptors: a young woman who had recovered from COVID-19.

CDR3 bases: TGTGCCATCAGTCGGACAGGGGGGGACTACTATGGCTACACCTTC. It translates to CAISRTGGDYYGYTF. This chain connects TRBV10-3 to TRBJ1-2; 10 bases agree with TRBD1. Germline V lookup: CDR1 ENHRY, CDR2 SYGVKD. This CDR3 has 15 amino acids. V trimming: 5 bases; J trimming: 3 bases; junction bases outside the gene matches: 6.

As to this clone: One end of the junction fails to match germline, which may point to a read error. The V call is TRBV5-5, the J call TRBJ2-5; 12 nucleotides line up with TRBD2. The CDR3 consists of 17 residues. Germline V lookup: CDR1 SGHKS, CDR2 YYEKEE (reference sequence). The DNA of the CDR3 is TGTGCCAGCAGTTTGGGACTAGCGGGTCCAATTCAAGAGACCCAGTACTTC. Amino acids: CASSLGLAGPIQETQYF.

The V gene is TRBV6-5, the J gene TRBJ2-1; TRBD2 matches 9 bases. The CDR3 length is 12 residues. Unmatched junction bases numbered 3, after V lost 7 bases and J lost 8 bases. The germline V gene encodes CDR1 MNHEY and CDR2 SVGAGI. For the CDR3, the DNA is TGTGCCAGCACACTAGCGGGTTATGAGCAGTTCTTC. It codes for CASTLAGYEQFF.

This chain connects TRBV28 to TRBJ1-2; D uncertain. Germline V gene lookup returns CDR1 MDHEN and CDR2 SYDVKM. Trimming cost V 7 bases and J 8 bases, with 11 bases left between them. CDR3 size: 11 residues. The CDR3 DNA reads TGTGCCAGCACCCCCGGGGTCGGCTACACCTTC. Translated: CASTPGVGYTF.

This clone was detected once. As DNA, the CDR3 is TGTGCCAGTAGTAGGACTAGCGGGGATCCACCAGATACGCAGTATTTT. It specifies CASSRTSGDPPDTQYF. The gene calls are TRBV19 and TRBJ2-3, with 12 bases matching TRBD2. Germline CDR1 reads LNHDA; CDR2 reads SQIVND (reference sequence). J lost 4 bases, V lost 4 bases, and 6 bases had no gene match. The CDR3 runs to 16 residues.

This chain connects TRBV28 to TRBJ1-4, with 9 bases matching TRBD1. The CDR3 runs to 16 residues. The V gene's germline CDR1 is MDHEN and CDR2 SYDVKM. V was clipped by 7 bases and J by 7 bases; unmatched bases: 13. The CDR3: CASTSLLTGGGEKLFF. The CDR3 region has the DNA TGTGCCAGCACCAGCTTATTGACAGGGGGGGGTGAAAAACTGTTTTTT.

This chain links TRBV4-1 with TRBJ2-2, with TRBD2 identical over 12 bases. Germline V lookup: CDR1 MGHRA, CDR2 YSYEKL. This CDR3 contains 18 residues. Trimming removed 0 bases from V and 4 bases from J; junction bases left unmatched: 6. DNA of the CDR3: TGCGCCAGCAGCCAAGAACCTAGCGGGGGGGTAGTCACCGGGGAGCTGTTTTTT. Residues: CASSQEPSGGVVTGELFF.

Here the CDR3 reads CATSTSRHGLGGYTF. Written as DNA, the CDR3 is TGTGCCACCAGCACCAGCCGGCACGGACTTGGCGGCTACACCTTC. The chain carries TRBV15 and TRBJ1-2; D is unresolved. The V end was cut by 4 bases, the J end by 8 bases, with 20 bases between. The CDR3 spans 15 residues. Germline V lookup: CDR1 LNHNV, CDR2 YYDKDF (reference sequence).

This clone was recorded once. The rearrangement links TRBV29-1 to TRBJ1-5; possible D gene TRBD1, 5 bases. Germline CDR1 is SQVTM and CDR2 is ANQGSEA. The CDR3 has 14 amino acids. V was pared by 5 bases and J by 1 base, with 12 bases between. The CDR3 protein is CSVPGRKSNQPQHF. The CDR3 region has the DNA TGCAGCGTTCCAGGGAGGAAGAGCAATCAGCCCCAGCATTTT.

This clone showed up just once. The chain links TRBV10-1 to TRBJ1-1; no reliable D call. CDR1 and CDR2 from the germline V gene are WNHNN and SYGVQD (reference sequence). The length of the CDR3 is 13 residues. Trimming left V 2 bases short and J 2 bases short, with 6 bases between. The CDR3 region has the DNA TGCGCCAGCAGTGAGGCGGTTAACACTGAAGCTTTCTTT. It codes for CASSEAVNTEAFF.

The chain uses TRBV18 and TRBJ2-7, with TRBD1 identical over 7 bases. Germline V gives CDR1 KGHSH, CDR2 LQKENI. This CDR3 is built from 14 residues. Unmatched junction bases numbered 9, after V lost 6 bases and J lost 4 bases. CDR3 in amino acids: CASSRTGPPYEQYF. The CDR3 nucleotides read TGTGCCAGCTCCCGGACAGGACCTCCTTACGAGCAGTACTTC. Using reference TRBV18 and TRBJ2-7 for the parts outside the CDR3, the full variable domain is NAGVMQNPRHLVRRRGQEARLRCSPMKGHSHVYWYRQLPEEGLKFMVYLQKENIIDESGMPKERFSAEFPKEGPSILRIQQVVRGDSAAYFCASSRTGPPYEQYFGPGTRLTVT.

The chain recombines TRBV15 with TRBJ1-5; D unresolved. CDR1 LNHNV and CDR2 YYDKDF come from the germline V gene (reference sequence). Trimming removed 1 base at V and 2 bases at J, with 12 bases between. The CDR3 covers 16 residues. CDR3 region: CATSRGPGVGNQPQHF. The DNA for the CDR3 is TGTGCCACCAGCAGAGGTCCCGGGGTGGGCAATCAGCCCCAGCATTTT.

The chain combines TRBV7-9 with TRBJ1-4, with D perhaps TRBD1 (6 bases). The ends were cut back, 1 base at V and 8 bases at J, with 14 bases in the middle. The CDR3 spans 15 residues. Germline V gene lookup returns CDR1 SEHNR and CDR2 FQNEAQ (reference sequence). CDR3 sequence: CASSLVGGAGEKLFF. The CDR3 bases are TGTGCCAGCAGCTTAGTAGGGGGGGCTGGAGAAAAACTGTTTTTT.

V usage is TRBV7-3 and J usage is TRBJ2-3, with D possibly TRBD2 on 5 matching bases. CDR3 length: 12 amino acids. V was shortened by 2 bases and J by 9 bases, with 9 bases between the two germline ends. Looked up from germline, CDR1 is SGHTA and CDR2 is FQGTGA. For the CDR3, the DNA is TGTGCCAGCAGCTTAGGCGGGCCCACGCAGTATTTT. Translated: CASSLGGPTQYF.

The chain employs TRBV12-3 or TRBV12-4 and TRBJ1-1, with D perhaps TRBD1 (6 bases). Trimming removed 3 bases at V and 6 bases at J, with 11 bases between. The CDR3 loop spans 13 amino acids. The CDR3 nucleotides are TGTGCCAGCAGTTTGAACAGGGTGGCTGAAGCTTTCTTT. This encodes CASSLNRVAEAFF.

V usage is TRBV6-5 and J usage is TRBJ2-7; maybe TRBD1 (5 bases). Germline values: CDR1 MNHEY, CDR2 SVGAGI. This CDR3 spans 14 amino acids. V gave up 2 bases and J gave up 1 base, with 9 bases separating them. The CDR3 reads CASSYVDSSYEQYF. CDR3 DNA: TGTGCCAGCAGTTACGTCGACAGTTCCTACGAGCAGTACTTC.

The chain recombines TRBV6-1 with TRBJ2-7; D unclear. CDR3 length: 15 residues. The germline gives CDR1 MNHNS, CDR2 SASEGT. V lost 2 bases, J lost 2 bases, and 13 bases lay in between. CDR3 coding DNA: TGTGCCAGCAGTGAAAAGGTAGCAGAGACCTACGAGCAGTACTTC. It is translated as CASSEKVAETYEQYF.

The chain couples TRBV24-1 to TRBJ2-4; 7 bases map to TRBD1. Per the germline V gene, CDR1 is KGHDR and CDR2 is SFDVKD. The junction had 5 bases not matched to a gene; V was cut back by 4 bases and J by 9 bases. The CDR3 sequence is 13 residues long. In nucleotides, the CDR3 is TGTGCCACCAGTGACCCGGACAGGAGCATTCAGTACTTC. Its protein product is CATSDPDRSIQYF.

This chain connects TRBV7-2 to TRBJ1-5, with 9 nucleotides matching TRBD1. This CDR3 comprises 15 residues. V was clipped by 5 bases and J by 6 bases; unmatched bases: 8. From germline, CDR1 is SGHTA and CDR2 FQGNSA. CDR3 residues: CASSTRQGGSQPQHF. The CDR3 DNA is TGTGCCAGCAGCACAAGACAGGGGGGTAGTCAGCCCCAGCATTTT.

This chain links TRBV4-2 with TRBJ2-1, with 12 nucleotides matching TRBD2. Germline CDR1 is LGHNA and CDR2 is YNFKEQ. Trimming at V came to 10 bases and at J to 2 bases, leaving 6 bases not matched to a gene. The CDR3 length is 15 residues. Here the CDR3 DNA reads TGTGCCATAGGACTAGCGGGGCGTCCCTACAATGAGCAGTTCTTC. Its translation: CAIGLAGRPYNEQFF.

V gene TRBV15 combines with J gene TRBJ2-2; the D gene is possibly TRBD1 (5 bases). Germline CDR1 reads LNHNV; CDR2 reads YYDKDF (reference sequence). V was shortened by 0 bases and J by 5 bases, with 13 bases between the two germline ends. This CDR3 spans 16 amino acids. In DNA form, the CDR3 reads TGTGCCACCAGCAGAGATGAGGCAGGGCTAACCGGGGAGCTGTTTTTT. It codes for CATSRDEAGLTGELFF.

This sequence joins TRBV5-1 and TRBJ2-1; 9 bases fit TRBD2. Germline-derived CDR1 and CDR2 are SGHRS and YFSETQ. CDR3 length equals 15 residues. The V gene end was trimmed by 0 bases and the J gene end by 7 bases; junction bases not matched to a gene: 5. DNA for the CDR3: TGCGCCAGCAGCTTGGCCGCTCTAGCGGGGAATGAGCAGTTCTTC. Amino acids: CASSLAALAGNEQFF.

V is TRBV6-4 and J is TRBJ1-6; 7 nucleotides match TRBD1. The CDR3 is made up of 14 amino acids. With V trimmed by 5 bases and J by 9 bases, 7 bases remained unmatched. From germline, CDR1 is MRHNA and CDR2 SNTAGT. CDR3 sequence (DNA): TGTGCCAGCAGTCCGGGACAGATGGGTTCACCCCTCCACTTT. It codes for CASSPGQMGSPLHF.

This sequence joins TRBV11-2 and TRBJ1-5; 7 bases line up with TRBD1. Germline V gene data show CDR1 as SGHAT and CDR2 as FQNNGV. V was clipped by 1 base and J by 4 bases; unmatched bases: 7. The CDR3 is 16 residues long. The CDR3 spells CASSLGIAGGNQPQHF. The CDR3, as DNA: TGTGCCAGCAGCTTAGGAATTGCAGGGGGGAATCAGCCCCAGCATTTT.

The rearrangement joins TRBV4-1 to TRBJ1-3; D unresolved. Germline loops: CDR1 MGHRA, CDR2 YSYEKL. With 1 base removed from V and 0 bases from J, the gap between germline ends came to 10 bases. The CDR3 has 16 amino acids. The CDR3 sequence: CASSQVSGYSGNTIYF. The CDR3 region has the DNA TGCGCCAGCAGCCAAGTATCCGGTTACTCTGGAAACACCATATATTTT.

V usage is TRBV11-3 and J usage is TRBJ2-1; 8 bases agree with TRBD1. Germline CDR1 and CDR2: SGHNT and YENEEA. This CDR3 spans 15 amino acids. The V gene end was trimmed by 3 bases and the J gene end by 5 bases; junction bases not matched to a gene: 6. In DNA form, the CDR3 reads TGTGCCAGCAGCTTCACAGGGGGGTCAAACAATGAGCAGTTCTTC. Its translation: CASSFTGGSNNEQFF.

The genes are TRBV7-6 and TRBJ1-6, with 8 bases matching TRBD1. Per germline, CDR1 SGHVS and CDR2 FNYEAQ. The CDR3 loop spans 14 amino acids. Unmatched junction bases numbered 3, after V lost 5 bases and J lost 6 bases. The CDR3 loop is CASSEGQGNSPLHF. Written as DNA, the CDR3 is TGTGCCAGCAGCGAAGGACAGGGTAATTCACCCCTCCACTTT. Combining the CDR3 with reference TRBV7-6 and TRBJ1-6 gives the whole variable domain GAGVSQSPRYKVTKRGQDVALRCDPISGHVSLYWYRQALGQGPEFLTYFNYEAQQDKSGLPNDRFSAERPEGSISTLTIQRTEQRDSAMYRCASSEGQGNSPLHFGNGTRLTVT.

The V call is TRBV24-1, the J call TRBJ2-7; tentative D call: TRBD1 (6 bases). Deletions cut 5 bases from V and 3 bases from J, with 10 bases between. The CDR3 extends over 13 amino acids. CDR1 and CDR2 from the germline V gene are KGHDR and SFDVKD. CDR3 nucleotides: TGTGCCACCAGTGCTGGGGGCAGCTACGAGCAGTACTTC. Residues: CATSAGGSYEQYF.

This chain uses TRBV25-1 with TRBJ1-1; D gene unclear. CDR3 length: 12 amino acids. Germline V lookup: CDR1 MGHDK, CDR2 SYGVNS. V dropped 6 bases and J dropped 6 bases, with 11 bases sitting between them. The CDR3: CASRYSGAEAFF. CDR3 in DNA: TGTGCCAGCAGATATTCCGGGGCTGAAGCTTTCTTT.

The chain recombines TRBV4-2 with TRBJ1-2, with D maybe TRBD1 (5 bases). V was shortened by 1 base and J by 2 bases, with 14 bases between the two germline ends. Germline V gene sequence: CDR1 LGHNA, CDR2 YNFKEQ. The CDR3 is 16 amino acids. DNA of the CDR3: TGTGCCAGCAGCCAAGTGTTTGGACACCAGAACTATGGCTACACCTTC. It specifies CASSQVFGHQNYGYTF.